This T cell receptor (beta chain) was retrieved from a study of OX40 agonist ivuxolimab in advanced cancers. About the investigation overall: The costimulatory receptor OX40 (CD134) was targeted by ivuxolimab, a fully human IgG2 agonistic monoclonal antibody. Intravenous ivuxolimab was administered to patients every 2 weeks at six dose levels: 0.01, 0.1, 0.3, 1.5, 3 and 10 mg/kg. Among the approximately 54 dose-escalation patients, 19 had hepatocellular carcinoma, around 15 melanoma, 9 renal cell carcinoma and 9 head and neck cancer. In the dose-escalation cohort, 70% to 90% of patients were male, and the mean age was 60 years with a range of roughly 20 to 80. Patients were allowed to have had prior anti-PD-1, anti-PD-L1 or anti-CTLA-4 therapy, and approximately 40% of the dose-escalation patients had previously received checkpoint inhibitors. Three dose-escalation patients achieved partial responses, one with hepatocellular carcinoma and two with cutaneous melanoma. Peripheral TCRbeta sequencing aimed to test whether ivuxolimab altered TCR sequence diversity and caused clonal T-cell expansion. The monotherapy dose-escalation portion (N of about 50 patients) of the phase I ivuxolimab trial is reported in the paper. Broader findings and caveats from the paper: Low levels of normalized T-cell clonal expansion were also seen in some patients who did not respond. At doses from 0.1 to 3.0 mg/kg, clonal expansion was seen in both CD4+ and CD8+ blood T cells between baseline and week 6. After ivuxolimab, more expanded clones were found on average in CD8+ T cells than in CD4+ T cells. In the 0.1-3.0 mg/kg groups, partial responders had among the lowest normalized peripheral clonal expansion, particularly in CD8+ T cells. The antigen specificity of the peripheral T cells that underwent clonal expansion was not determined.

For sequencing of the TCRbeta CDR3 region, genomic DNA was extracted from the sorted cells. TCRbeta CDR3 regions were sequenced using the immunoSEQ Assay. As stored in TCRdb, this immuneACCESS dataset retains in-frame rearrangements with V and J assigned. A fraction of the clones does not appear; measured against another copy, unresolved V genes explain less than half of the discrepancy, and the remainder lacks a known reason. For this sample there are around 65,000 clones; 85% to 90% appear just once. The ten biggest clones cover approximately 10% of the sample. Patients with a history of autoimmune disease or receiving systemic immunosuppression were excluded from the trial. Peripheral blood for TCR sequencing was collected from all dose cohorts at baseline, on cycle 4 day 1, and on cycle 7 day 1. The samples were taken from a phase I, first-in-human, multicenter, open-label dose-escalation trial of ivuxolimab. Adults with locally advanced or metastatic head and neck squamous cell, hepatocellular, melanoma or renal cell carcinoma were enrolled in the trial. Before TCR sequencing, CD4+ T cells and CD8+ T cells were sorted from peripheral blood as separate populations.

CDR1 is given as WSHSY and CDR2 as SAAADI, both from the germline V gene. The CDR3 goes from the cysteine to the phenylalanine over 13 residues. Just the 39-base CDR3 DNA is kept, in frame starting at base 1. V is cut by 0 bases and J by 4 bases, and the space between the germline ends is 6 bases. With respect to this clone: It has no known antigen specificity. Base qualities are not recorded, but no much larger clone differs from it by a single base.

The clonotype comes from an adult with an advanced solid tumor such as melanoma, head and neck, liver or kidney cancer. Material: CD4+ or CD8+ T cells sorted from blood, obtained in a trial of the OX40 agonist ivuxolimab. The chain uses TRBV10-2 and TRBJ1-2; no confident D gene assignment can be made. The CDR3 in this case is CASSESGGYGYTF. The nucleotide sequence is given as TGCGCCAGCAGTGAGTCGGGCGGCTATGGCTACACCTTC.